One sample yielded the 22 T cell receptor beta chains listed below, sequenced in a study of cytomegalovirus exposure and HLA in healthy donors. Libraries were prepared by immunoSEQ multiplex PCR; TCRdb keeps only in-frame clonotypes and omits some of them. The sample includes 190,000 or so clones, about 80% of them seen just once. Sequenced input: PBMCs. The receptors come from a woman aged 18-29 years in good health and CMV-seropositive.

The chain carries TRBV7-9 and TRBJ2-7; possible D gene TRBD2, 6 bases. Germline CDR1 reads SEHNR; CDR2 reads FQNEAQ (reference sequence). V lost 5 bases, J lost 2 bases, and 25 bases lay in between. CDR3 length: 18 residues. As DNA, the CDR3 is TGTGCCAGCAGCACCACCCTTATACCGGGGGAAAGGGCCTACGAGCAGTACTTC. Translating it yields CASSTTLIPGERAYEQYF.

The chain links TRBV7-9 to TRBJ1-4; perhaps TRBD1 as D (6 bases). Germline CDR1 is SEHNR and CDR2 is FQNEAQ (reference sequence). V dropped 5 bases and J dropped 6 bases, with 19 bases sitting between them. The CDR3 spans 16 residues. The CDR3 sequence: CASSPQWWGLDEKLFF. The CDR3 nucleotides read TGTGCCAGCAGCCCCCAATGGTGGGGGCTCGATGAAAAACTGTTTTTT.

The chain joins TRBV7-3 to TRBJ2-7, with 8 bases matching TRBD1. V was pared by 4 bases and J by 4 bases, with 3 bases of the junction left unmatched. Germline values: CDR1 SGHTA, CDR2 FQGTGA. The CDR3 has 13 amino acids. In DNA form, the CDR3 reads TGTGCCAGCAGCTCACAGGGGGGTTACGAGCAGTACTTC. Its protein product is CASSSQGGYEQYF.

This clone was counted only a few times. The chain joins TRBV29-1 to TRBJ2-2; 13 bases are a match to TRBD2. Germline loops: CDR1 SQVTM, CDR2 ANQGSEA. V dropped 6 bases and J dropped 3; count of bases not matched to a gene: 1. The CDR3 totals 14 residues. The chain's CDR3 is CSVGLAGDTGELFF. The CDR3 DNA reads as TGCAGCGTAGGACTAGCGGGGGACACCGGGGAGCTGTTTTTT.

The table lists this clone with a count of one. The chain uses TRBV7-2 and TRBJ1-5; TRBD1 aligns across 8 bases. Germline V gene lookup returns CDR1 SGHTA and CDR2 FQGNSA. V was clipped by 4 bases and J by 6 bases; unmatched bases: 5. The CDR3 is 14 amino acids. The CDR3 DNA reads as TGTGCCAGCAGCTGGACAGGGCAGGCTCAGCCCCAGCATTTT. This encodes CASSWTGQAQPQHF.

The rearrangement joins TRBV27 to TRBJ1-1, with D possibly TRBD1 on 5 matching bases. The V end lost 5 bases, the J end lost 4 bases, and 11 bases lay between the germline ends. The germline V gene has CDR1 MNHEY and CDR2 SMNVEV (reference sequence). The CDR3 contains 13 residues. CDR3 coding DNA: TGTGCCAGCAGTCAAAAGGGGTCCACTGAAGCTTTCTTT. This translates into CASSQKGSTEAFF.

The CDR3 nucleotides read TGTGCCAGCAGCTTAGCTGCGAACCAAGAGACCCAGTACTTC. Translation: CASSLAANQETQYF. V gene TRBV7-9 combines with J gene TRBJ2-5; D not certain. CDR1 and CDR2 from the germline V gene are SEHNR and FQNEAQ (reference sequence). V lost 0 bases and J lost 0, with 5 bases in between. The CDR3 is made up of 14 amino acids.

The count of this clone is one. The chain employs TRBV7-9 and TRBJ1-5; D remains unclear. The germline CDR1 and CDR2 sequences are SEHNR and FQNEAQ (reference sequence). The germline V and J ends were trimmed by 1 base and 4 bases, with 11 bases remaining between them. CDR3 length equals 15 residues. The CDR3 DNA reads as TGTGCCAGCAGCTTAGGGACTGGTGGGAATCAGCCCCAGCATTTT. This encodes CASSLGTGGNQPQHF. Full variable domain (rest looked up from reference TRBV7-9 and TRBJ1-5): DTGVSQNPRHKITKRGQNVTFRCDPISEHNRLYWYRQTLGQGPEFLTYFQNEAQLEKSRLLSDRFSAERPKGSFSTLEIQRTEQGDSAMYLCASSLGTGGNQPQHFGDGTRLSIL.

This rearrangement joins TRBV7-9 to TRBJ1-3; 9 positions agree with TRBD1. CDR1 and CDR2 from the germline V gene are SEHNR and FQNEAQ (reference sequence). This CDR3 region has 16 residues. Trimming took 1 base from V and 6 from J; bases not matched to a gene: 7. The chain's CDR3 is CASSLVAGQGENTIYF. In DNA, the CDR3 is TGTGCCAGCAGCTTAGTCGCGGGACAGGGCGAAAACACCATATATTTT.

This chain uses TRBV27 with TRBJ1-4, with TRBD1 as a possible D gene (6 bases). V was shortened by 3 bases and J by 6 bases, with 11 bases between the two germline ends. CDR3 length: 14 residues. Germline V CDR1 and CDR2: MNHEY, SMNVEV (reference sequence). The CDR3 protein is CASSFYRAHEKLFF. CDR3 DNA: TGTGCCAGCAGTTTCTACAGGGCTCATGAAAAACTGTTTTTT.

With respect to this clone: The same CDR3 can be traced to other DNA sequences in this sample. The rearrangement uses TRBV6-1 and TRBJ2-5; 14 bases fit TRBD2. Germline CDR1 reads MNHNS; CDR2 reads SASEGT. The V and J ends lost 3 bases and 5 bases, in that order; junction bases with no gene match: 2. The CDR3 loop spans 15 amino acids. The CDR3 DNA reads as TGTGCCAGCAGTGAGACTAGCGGGGGGGCGGAGACCCAGTACTTC. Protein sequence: CASSETSGGAETQYF.

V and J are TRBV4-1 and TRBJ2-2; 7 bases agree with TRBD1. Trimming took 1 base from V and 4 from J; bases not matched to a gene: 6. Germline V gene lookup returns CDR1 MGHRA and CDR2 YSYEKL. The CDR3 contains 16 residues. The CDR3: CASSQVGTDRTGELFF. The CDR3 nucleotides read TGCGCCAGCAGCCAAGTCGGGACAGACCGCACCGGGGAGCTGTTTTTT.

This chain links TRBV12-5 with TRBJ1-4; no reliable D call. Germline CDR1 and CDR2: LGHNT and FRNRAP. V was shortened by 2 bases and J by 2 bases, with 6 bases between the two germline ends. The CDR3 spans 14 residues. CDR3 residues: CASGLTATNEKLFF. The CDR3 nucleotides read TGTGCTAGTGGTTTGACTGCGACTAATGAAAAACTGTTTTTT.

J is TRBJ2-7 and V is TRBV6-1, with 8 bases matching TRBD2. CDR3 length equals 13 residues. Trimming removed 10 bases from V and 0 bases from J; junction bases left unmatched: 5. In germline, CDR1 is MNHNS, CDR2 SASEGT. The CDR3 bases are TGTGCCACCAGGCTAGCGGGCTCCTACGAGCAGTACTTC. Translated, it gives CATRLAGSYEQYF.

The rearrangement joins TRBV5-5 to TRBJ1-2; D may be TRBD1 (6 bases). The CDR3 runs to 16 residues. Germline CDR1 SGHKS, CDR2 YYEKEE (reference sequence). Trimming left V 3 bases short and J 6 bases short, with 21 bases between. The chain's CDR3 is CASSSLTGKVGDGYTF. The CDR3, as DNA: TGTGCCAGCAGCTCCCTTACAGGGAAGGTAGGAGATGGCTACACCTTC.

The DNA for the CDR3 is TGTGCCAGCAGCTTGCCGCGAGCGGGGGGGTTTAATGAGCAGTTCTTC. This translates into CASSLPRAGGFNEQFF. The V gene is TRBV5-4, the J gene TRBJ2-1; 10 bases line up with TRBD2. CDR3 length equals 16 residues. V lost 1 base, J lost 7 bases, and 8 bases stayed unmatched. Per the germline V gene, CDR1 is SGHNT and CDR2 is YYREEE (reference sequence).

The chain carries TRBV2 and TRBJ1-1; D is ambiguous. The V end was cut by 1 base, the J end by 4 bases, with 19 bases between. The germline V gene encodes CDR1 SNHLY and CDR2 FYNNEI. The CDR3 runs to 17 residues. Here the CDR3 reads CASSEVVRKGGFTEAFF. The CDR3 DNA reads TGTGCCAGCAGTGAAGTGGTGAGGAAAGGTGGGTTCACTGAAGCTTTCTTT.

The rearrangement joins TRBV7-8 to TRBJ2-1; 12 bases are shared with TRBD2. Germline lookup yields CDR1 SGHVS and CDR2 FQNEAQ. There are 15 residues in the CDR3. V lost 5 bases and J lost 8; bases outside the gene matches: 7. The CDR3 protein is CASSQLAGGVDEQFF. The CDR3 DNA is TGTGCCAGCAGCCAACTAGCGGGGGGTGTCGATGAGCAGTTCTTC.

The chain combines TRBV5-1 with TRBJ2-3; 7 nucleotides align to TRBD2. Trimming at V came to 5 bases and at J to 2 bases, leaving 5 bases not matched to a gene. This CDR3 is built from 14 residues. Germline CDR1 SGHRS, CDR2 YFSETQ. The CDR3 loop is CASSRAGDTDTQYF. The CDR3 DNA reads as TGCGCCAGCAGTAGGGCGGGAGACACAGATACGCAGTATTTT. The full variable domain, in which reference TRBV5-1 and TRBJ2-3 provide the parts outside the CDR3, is KAGVTQTPRYLIKTRGQQVTLSCSPISGHRSVSWYQQTPGQGLQFLFEYFSETQRNKGNFPGRFSGRQFSNSRSEMNVSTLELGDSALYLCASSRAGDTDTQYFGPGTRLTVL.

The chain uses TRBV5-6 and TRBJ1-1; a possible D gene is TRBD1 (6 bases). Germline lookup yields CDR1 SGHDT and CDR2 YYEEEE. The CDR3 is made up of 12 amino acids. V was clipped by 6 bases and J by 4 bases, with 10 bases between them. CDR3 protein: CASMRGGTEAFF. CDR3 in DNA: TGTGCCAGCATGCGAGGGGGCACTGAAGCTTTCTTT.

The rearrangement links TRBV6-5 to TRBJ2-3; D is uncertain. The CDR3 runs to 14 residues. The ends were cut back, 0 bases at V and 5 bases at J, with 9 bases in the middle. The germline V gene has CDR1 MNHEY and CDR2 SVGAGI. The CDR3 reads CASSYSPGGDTQYF. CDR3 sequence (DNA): TGTGCCAGCAGTTACTCACCCGGTGGAGATACGCAGTATTTT.

Written as DNA, the CDR3 is TGTGCCAGCAGTGACTCGTCCGGGCGGGGCACAGATACGCAGTATTTT. This sequence encodes CASSDSSGRGTDTQYF. This chain uses TRBV6-4 with TRBJ2-3, with D perhaps matching TRBD2 (5 bases). Trimming shortened V by 0 bases and J by 1 base, and 11 bases separated the two germline ends. The CDR3 spans 16 residues. Germline CDR1 MRHNA, CDR2 SNTAGT.